This is a list of T cell receptor beta chains from one sample in a study of graft-versus-host responses after intestinal transplantation. Using immunoSEQ multiplex PCR, the repertoire was profiled, and TCRdb retains in-frame clones only, with some absent. The sample lists 6,000 to 8,500 clones, roughly 29% occurring once. This material consisted of alloreactive CD4+ T cells from a mixed lymphocyte reaction culture, taken before transplantation. The receptors come from a human patient who was an organ donor for intestinal transplantation. The CDR3 runs from the conserved cysteine through the conserved F or W. A D gene is named only where the DNA matches it firmly. Only part of the rows carry a size: once, few, many, or a class if the clone is expanded.

D gene	V gene	clone size	J gene	CDR3 protein	CDR3 DNA
TRBD2	TRBV4-1	.	TRBJ2-1	CASSHWSLAGIMSRGYEQFF	TGCGCCAGCAGCCATTGGAGTCTAGCGGGAATTATGTCCCGCGGGTATGAGCAGTTCTTC
TRBD2	TRBV4-3	few	TRBJ2-5	CASSQGLTSGQETQYF	TGCGCCAGCAGCCAAGGCCTCACTAGCGGGCAAGAGACCCAGTACTTC
TRBD2	TRBV6-1	.	TRBJ2-5	CASRTPFGGQETQYF	TGTGCCAGCCGCACTCCTTTCGGGGGGCAAGAGACCCAGTACTTC
.	TRBV29-1	.	TRBJ2-5	CSVESEPPWTQYF	TGCAGCGTTGAATCTGAGCCCCCCTGGACCCAGTACTTC
TRBD1	TRBV11-2	.	TRBJ1-1	CASSLSDRGRAFF	TGTGCCAGCAGCTTAAGTGACAGGGGGCGAGCTTTCTTT
.	TRBV5-1	medium-sized	TRBJ2-1	CASSLAGSYWDNEQFF	TGCGCCAGCAGCTTGGCCGGGTCCTATTGGGACAATGAGCAGTTCTTC
.	TRBV4-1	.	TRBJ1-1	CASSHSPLEAFF	TGCGCCAGCAGCCATTCCCCCCTTGAAGCTTTCTTT
.	TRBV18	.	TRBJ2-5	CASSLGHVETQYF	TGTGCCAGCTCACTAGGACATGTCGAGACCCAGTACTTC
TRBD2	TRBV18	few	TRBJ2-3	CASSPREGVSDTQYF	TGTGCCAGCTCACCGCGGGAGGGAGTTTCAGATACGCAGTATTTT
TRBD2	TRBV6-8	few	TRBJ2-1	CASSYSTSVNEQFF	TGTGCCAGCAGTTACTCGACTAGCGTCAATGAGCAGTTCTTC
.	TRBV12-5	.	TRBJ1-5	CASGFQPQGLNQPQHF	TGTGCTAGTGGTTTCCAACCCCAGGGGTTGAATCAGCCCCAGCATTTT
.	TRBV30	.	TRBJ1-2	CAWRDSTNYGYTF	TGTGCCTGGAGGGACAGTACTAACTATGGCTACACCTTC
TRBD1	TRBV7-9	medium-sized	TRBJ2-7	CASSLGGTGPTRQYF	TGTGCCAGCAGCTTAGGAGGGACAGGACCTACAAGGCAGTACTTC
.	TRBV4-2	.	TRBJ2-7	CASSQDGLLGGRYEQYF	TGTGCCAGCAGCCAAGACGGACTGTTAGGGGGTCGGTACGAGCAGTACTTC
.	TRBV28	.	TRBJ2-1	CASSPGDFEYNEQFF	TGTGCCAGCAGTCCTGGGGACTTTGAGTACAATGAGCAGTTCTTC
TRBD2	TRBV5-1	.	TRBJ2-1	CASSGGLAGAVMYEQFF	TGCGCCAGCAGCGGGGGACTAGCGGGAGCGGTAATGTATGAGCAGTTCTTC
.	TRBV28	few	TRBJ2-3	CASSLSKRTDTQYF	TGTGCCAGCAGTTTATCAAAGCGCACAGATACGCAGTATTTT
TRBD1	TRBV27	.	TRBJ2-1	CASSSLGRRQGNEQFF	TGTGCCAGCAGTTCCCTAGGGAGAAGACAGGGGAATGAGCAGTTCTTC
TRBD2	TRBV11-2	.	TRBJ2-3	CASSPRMTSGGAADTQYF	TGTGCCAGCAGCCCCCGAATGACTAGCGGGGGGGCGGCAGATACGCAGTATTTT
TRBD1	TRBV5-3	.	TRBJ1-2	CARSSGGDRGDYGYTF	TGTGCCAGAAGCTCAGGAGGGGACAGGGGTGACTATGGCTACACCTTC
.	TRBV15	medium-sized	TRBJ1-4	CATSRVREKLFF	TGTGCCACCAGCAGAGTTCGTGAAAAACTGTTTTTT
TRBD1	TRBV7-2	.	TRBJ1-2	CASSFTGGYGYTF	TGTGCCAGCAGCTTTACAGGGGGCTATGGCTACACCTTC
TRBD2	TRBV5-5	.	TRBJ2-3	CASSPWGGFDTQYF	TGTGCCAGCAGCCCATGGGGGGGGTTCGATACGCAGTATTTT
.	TRBV5-6	medium-sized	TRBJ2-1	CASSGGRKSSYNEQFF	TGTGCCAGCAGCGGGGGCAGGAAAAGCTCCTACAATGAGCAGTTCTTC
.	TRBV7-2	few	TRBJ2-5	CASSDTRSETQYF	TGTGCCAGCAGCGACACTAGATCCGAGACCCAGTACTTC
TRBD1	TRBV27	few	TRBJ1-1	CASKWDRRTSTEAFF	TGTGCCAGCAAATGGGACAGGAGGACGAGCACTGAAGCTTTCTTT
.	TRBV6-5	few	TRBJ1-1	CASSRLGREAFF	TGTGCCAGCAGTCGTTTGGGCAGGGAAGCTTTCTTT
TRBD2	TRBV2	.	TRBJ2-2	CASLLLADIGELFF	TGTGCCAGCCTACTACTAGCGGACATCGGGGAGCTGTTTTTT
.	TRBV28	.	TRBJ1-1	CASSFYAWALNTEAFF	TGTGCCAGCAGTTTCTACGCCTGGGCCTTGAACACTGAAGCTTTCTTT
TRBD2	TRBV5-8	few	TRBJ2-1	CASSPTSGTYNEQFF	TGTGCCAGCAGCCCTACTAGCGGGACCTACAATGAGCAGTTCTTC
TRBD1	TRBV7-7	medium-sized	TRBJ2-5	CASSFSPQGALQETQYF	TGTGCTAGCAGCTTCTCTCCACAGGGGGCCCTTCAAGAGACCCAGTACTTC
.	TRBV9	.	TRBJ2-1	CASSVVGANEQFF	TGTGCCAGCAGCGTAGTGGGAGCGAATGAGCAGTTCTTC
TRBD2	TRBV11-1	.	TRBJ2-1	CASSFGGGAGYNEQFF	TGTGCCAGCAGCTTCGGCGGGGGGGCTGGGTACAATGAGCAGTTCTTC
TRBD2	TRBV4-3	.	TRBJ2-5	CASSQKTGTSGQETQYF	TGCGCCAGCAGCCAAAAGACCGGGACTAGCGGACAAGAGACCCAGTACTTC
TRBD2	TRBV6-8	.	TRBJ2-1	CASAGTSPFF	TGTGCCAGCGCCGGGACTAGCCCGTTCTTC
TRBD1	TRBV19	.	TRBJ2-7	CASSTGQGLSYEQYF	TGTGCCAGTAGTACCGGACAGGGTCTTTCCTACGAGCAGTACTTC
.	TRBV5-8	medium-sized	TRBJ2-3	CASSSRNTDTQYF	TGTGCCAGCAGCTCCAGGAACACAGATACGCAGTATTTT
.	TRBV6-1	.	TRBJ1-5	CASSEVGRSQHF	TGTGCCAGCAGCGAAGTGGGGCGAAGCCAGCATTTT
TRBD1	TRBV9	few	TRBJ1-3	CASSLGQGRGNTIYF	TGTGCCAGCAGCCTTGGACAGGGCAGAGGAAACACCATATATTTT
.	TRBV6-5	.	TRBJ2-7	CASKGRLYEQYF	TGTGCCAGCAAGGGCAGACTATACGAGCAGTACTTC
TRBD2	TRBV5-6	.	TRBJ2-5	CASSLPGLADTQYF	TGTGCCAGCAGCCTCCCGGGACTAGCGGATACCCAGTACTTC
TRBD1	TRBV29-1	.	TRBJ1-2	CSVVVLGQGGGYTF	TGCAGCGTTGTGGTCCTGGGACAGGGAGGCGGCTACACCTTC
.	TRBV5-1	.	TRBJ1-2	CASSLARTTNGYTF	TGCGCCAGCAGCTTGGCCAGGACAACGAATGGCTACACCTTC
.	TRBV10-3	.	TRBJ1-1	CAISVGAGKAFF	TGTGCCATCAGTGTAGGGGCAGGGAAGGCTTTCTTT
.	TRBV7-2	few	TRBJ2-1	CASSRKTSQGLKEQFF	TGTGCCAGCAGCCGAAAGACTAGTCAAGGGCTCAAGGAGCAGTTCTTC
.	TRBV6-6	.	TRBJ2-4	CASVGSGLAKNIQYF	TGTGCCAGCGTTGGGTCAGGACTAGCCAAAAACATTCAGTACTTC
.	TRBV29-1	few	TRBJ2-7	CSVVRDGSYEQYF	TGCAGCGTCGTCAGGGATGGGTCCTACGAGCAGTACTTC
.	TRBV7-2	few	TRBJ2-1	CASKRDTYNEQFF	TGTGCCAGCAAGCGGGACACCTACAATGAGCAGTTCTTC
.	TRBV18	.	TRBJ2-1	CASSSVKGPGGEQFF	TGTGCCAGCTCGTCGGTGAAGGGGCCCGGGGGTGAGCAGTTCTTC
.	TRBV7-2	few	TRBJ2-5	CASSFGPPETQYF	TGTGCCAGCAGCTTCGGTCCGCCGGAGACCCAGTACTTC
.	TRBV5-1	.	TRBJ2-7	CASSPDTLGEQYF	TGCGCCAGCAGCCCGGACACCCTGGGGGAGCAGTACTTC